Given below is one TCR beta chain in context. Its specificity is not known. This sample is part of a study of cytomegalovirus exposure and HLA in healthy donors. CDR1 and CDR2 from the germline V gene are LNHDA and SQIVND (reference sequence). With 8 bases removed from V and 3 bases from J, the gap between germline ends came to 11 bases. The CDR3 has 13 residues. 60 Vbeta and 13 Jbeta primers were used in PCR. This table comes from immunoSEQ multiplex PCR, and its TCRdb copy is limited to in-frame clones, with some not included. Among more than 150,000 clones, about three quarters were seen once, and the ten largest hold around 15%. Study-wide results and caveats: A prior analysis recorded that most TCR beta V segments were productive about 87% or about 30% of the time. As confirmed in vitro, a few CMV-associated chains were specific for CMV antigens. Follow-up analysis seemed to connect common viral pathogens with several of the most significant clusters identified.

The receptor was derived from a man aged 50-59 years in good health and CMV-seropositive. Sequenced sample: PBMCs. The chain joins TRBV19 to TRBJ2-1; possibly TRBD2 for D (7 bases). The CDR3 DNA reads TGTGCCAGTGGGGGGGGCTTCTACAATGAGCAGTTCTTC. This translates into CASGGGFYNEQFF.